The rows below give T cell receptor beta chains drawn from one sample of a study of shared T cell receptors in the human thymus. The method was immunoSEQ multiplex PCR; TCRdb's version includes in-frame clones alone and lacks a portion of them. The sample yields hundreds of thousands of clones, 80% to 90% seen once. The same data also contributed to another study, on human thymus T cells.

Sequencing input: thymocytes. The receptors were sampled from a boy under two years old with a congenital heart defect. Both conserved end residues are part of each CDR3. D genes are given only for firm matches. Clone size, where shown, is once, few, many, or a class for clones that have expanded.

clone_size,d_call,cdr3_length,j_call,v_call,cdr3_aa,cdr3_nt
NA,TRBD1,15,TRBJ1-5,TRBV13,CASSLRAGGYQPQHF,TGTGCCAGCAGCTTAAGGGCAGGGGGGTATCAGCCCCAGCATTTT
NA,TRBD2,16,TRBJ2-1,TRBV6-1,CASSAERELPYNEQFF,TGTGCCAGCAGTGCGGAGCGGGAGCTTCCCTACAATGAGCAGTTCTTC
NA,TRBD2,16,TRBJ2-1,TRBV7-6,CASSLAERGDYNEQFF,TGTGCCAGCAGCTTAGCTGAGCGGGGCGACTACAATGAGCAGTTCTTC
NA,NA,15,TRBJ2-7,TRBV7-9,CASSLGRDTSYEQYF,TGTGCCAGCAGCTTAGGCAGGGACACTTCCTACGAGCAGTACTTC
NA,TRBD2,13,TRBJ2-1,TRBV11-3,CASSEGLAHEQFF,TGTGCCAGCAGCGAGGGACTAGCCCATGAGCAGTTCTTC
few,TRBD2,13,TRBJ2-7,TRBV28,CASSGGLAGERDF,TGTGCCAGCAGTGGAGGACTAGCGGGAGAGAGAGACTTC
NA,NA,13,TRBJ2-2,TRBV7-3,CASSLGSGGELFF,TGTGCCAGCAGCTTAGGCTCAGGCGGGGAGCTGTTTTTT
NA,NA,18,TRBJ2-1,TRBV4-3,CASSLSPSQSREYNEQFF,TGCGCCAGCAGCCTCTCCCCCTCACAGAGTCGAGAGTACAATGAGCAGTTCTTC
NA,NA,14,TRBJ2-5,TRBV4-2,CASSQGLAFKTQYF,TGTGCCAGCAGCCAAGGGCTAGCGTTCAAGACCCAGTACTTC
NA,TRBD1,14,TRBJ2-7,TRBV7-9,CASSLRDSSYEQYF,TGTGCCAGCAGCCTCCGGGACAGTTCCTACGAGCAGTACTTC
NA,TRBD1,16,TRBJ1-6,TRBV15,CATSFRQGDVYSPLHF,TGTGCCACCAGCTTCAGACAGGGAGATGTTTATTCACCCCTCCACTTT
NA,TRBD1,17,TRBJ1-1,TRBV11-2,CASRHDREGSRSTEAFF,TGTGCCAGCAGACATGACAGGGAAGGTTCACGGAGCACTGAAGCTTTCTTT
NA,TRBD1,16,TRBJ2-5,TRBV7-3,CASSLEKTGGRETQYF,TGTGCCAGCAGCTTAGAAAAGACAGGGGGCCGGGAGACCCAGTACTTC
NA,TRBD2,17,TRBJ2-2,TRBV27,CASSGTSGRMGTGELFF,TGTGCCAGCAGTGGGACTAGCGGGAGGATGGGAACCGGGGAGCTGTTTTTT
NA,NA,15,TRBJ2-7,TRBV6-4,CASSDGIGGVYEQYF,TGTGCCAGCAGTGACGGAATAGGGGGTGTCTACGAGCAGTACTTC
NA,NA,13,TRBJ1-2,TRBV5-1,CASSLGLEGGYTF,TGCGCCAGCAGCTTGGGGTTGGAGGGAGGCTACACCTTC
NA,NA,17,TRBJ1-1,TRBV4-2,CASSQAPPGGKGSKAFF,TGTGCCAGCAGCCAAGCGCCCCCCGGGGGAAAGGGGTCTAAAGCTTTCTTT
NA,NA,15,TRBJ2-3,TRBV30,CAWSVGLFPEDTQYF,TGTGCCTGGAGTGTGGGGCTCTTTCCGGAAGATACGCAGTATTTT
NA,TRBD1,13,TRBJ1-5,TRBV6-5,CASSHHRGQPQHF,TGTGCCAGCAGTCACCACAGGGGGCAGCCCCAGCATTTT
once,NA,17,TRBJ2-1,TRBV27,CASSLSTVFSPGYEQFF,TGTGCCAGCAGTTTATCCACAGTGTTCTCCCCGGGGTATGAGCAGTTCTTC
NA,TRBD1,15,TRBJ2-7,TRBV2,CASSELLDRGYEQYF,TGTGCCAGCAGTGAACTATTGGACAGGGGCTACGAGCAGTACTTC
once,NA,12,TRBJ2-5,TRBV11-3,CASRSVGETQYF,TGTGCCAGCAGGTCCGTGGGCGAGACCCAGTACTTC
NA,NA,14,TRBJ1-2,TRBV7-2,CASSLGGLSDGYTF,TGTGCCAGCAGCTTAGGGGGCCTTTCCGACGGCTACACCTTC
once,TRBD1,18,TRBJ2-1,TRBV30,CAWSAPLGQASSYNEQFF,TGTGCCTGGAGTGCACCCCTGGGACAGGCCAGCTCCTACAATGAGCAGTTCTTC
NA,NA,15,TRBJ2-3,TRBV11-3,CASSVGSQGSDTQYF,TGTGCCAGCAGCGTCGGCTCACAGGGATCGGATACGCAGTATTTT
once,TRBD1,15,TRBJ2-1,TRBV10-3,CAIRGTGNPYNEQFF,TGTGCCATCAGGGGGACAGGGAATCCCTACAATGAGCAGTTCTTC
NA,TRBD1,14,TRBJ1-2,TRBV5-6,CASSRDSPCDGYTF,TGTGCCAGCAGTCGGGACAGCCCCTGTGATGGCTACACCTTC
NA,TRBD1,13,TRBJ2-1,TRBV28,CASRQGSYNEQFF,TGTGCCAGCCGACAGGGTTCCTACAATGAGCAGTTCTTC
NA,NA,15,TRBJ1-5,TRBV6-5,CASSYSSRSNQPQHF,TGTGCCAGCAGTTACTCGAGCAGGAGCAATCAGCCCCAGCATTTT
NA,NA,19,TRBJ2-7,TRBV10-2,CASSESRYGASRGSYEQYF,TGCGCCAGCAGTGAGTCGAGATATGGCGCCAGCAGGGGATCCTACGAGCAGTACTTC
NA,TRBD1,17,TRBJ1-1,TRBV18,CASSLTGTGYMNTEAFF,TGTGCCAGCTCACTAACCGGGACAGGCTACATGAACACTGAAGCTTTCTTT
NA,TRBD2,15,TRBJ2-3,TRBV5-4,CASSISGGRTDTQYF,TGTGCCAGCAGCATTAGCGGGGGGCGCACAGATACGCAGTATTTT
NA,NA,17,TRBJ2-1,TRBV7-3,CASSPCRGTELSDEQFF,TGTGCCAGCAGCCCGTGCCGGGGGACGGAACTTAGCGATGAGCAGTTCTTC
NA,TRBD1,15,TRBJ2-7,TRBV4-1,CASKPRQGAAYEQYF,TGCGCCAGCAAGCCTCGACAGGGGGCGGCCTACGAGCAGTACTTC
NA,NA,15,TRBJ2-7,TRBV5-1,CASSPTGAGEIEQYF,TGCGCCAGCAGCCCAACCGGGGCAGGGGAGATCGAGCAGTACTTC
NA,NA,19,TRBJ2-3,TRBV28,CASRKRGSGPNPSTDTQYF,TGTGCCAGCAGAAAAAGGGGGTCAGGACCCAACCCCAGCACAGATACGCAGTATTTT
NA,TRBD1,17,TRBJ1-4,TRBV7-3,CASSSNNLGQINEKLFF,TGTGCCAGCAGTTCTAATAACCTGGGACAGATTAATGAAAAACTGTTTTTT
few,NA,14,TRBJ2-5,TRBV27,CASSPWGERETQYF,TGTGCCAGCAGCCCGTGGGGGGAGAGAGAGACCCAGTACTTC
NA,NA,14,TRBJ1-2,TRBV7-6,CASSTRFGNYGYTF,TGTGCCAGCAGCACCCGATTCGGGAACTATGGCTACACCTTC
NA,NA,17,TRBJ2-3,TRBV4-1,CASSQNQGWGPTDTQYF,TGCGCCAGCAGCCAAAATCAGGGTTGGGGTCCCACAGATACGCAGTATTTT
NA,TRBD2,18,TRBJ2-1,TRBV29-1,CSGRGIAGGVEPYNEQFF,TGCAGCGGGAGGGGTATAGCGGGGGGGGTAGAACCCTACAATGAGCAGTTCTTC
NA,NA,14,TRBJ1-1,TRBV5-6,CASSLGSLNTEAFF,TGTGCCAGCAGCTTGGGCAGTTTGAACACTGAAGCTTTCTTT
NA,TRBD2,17,TRBJ2-2,TRBV11-2,CASSFAPGLVTTGELFF,TGTGCCAGCAGCTTCGCACCGGGACTAGTAACCACCGGGGAGCTGTTTTTT
once,TRBD2,15,TRBJ2-2,TRBV11-2,CASSFWLAGAGELFF,TGTGCCAGCAGCTTTTGGCTAGCGGGAGCCGGGGAGCTGTTTTTT
NA,TRBD1,14,TRBJ2-7,TRBV5-4,CASSPRQGAYEQYF,TGTGCCAGCAGCCCAAGACAGGGGGCATACGAGCAGTACTTC
NA,NA,13,TRBJ1-1,TRBV28,CASTPGRNTEAFF,TGTGCCAGCACCCCTGGGCGGAACACTGAAGCTTTCTTT
NA,TRBD2,16,TRBJ2-1,TRBV19,CASTTPTSGGVGEQFF,TGTGCCAGTACCACTCCGACTAGCGGGGGGGTTGGTGAGCAGTTCTTC
NA,NA,14,TRBJ2-7,TRBV18,CASSPPGPAYEQYF,TGTGCCAGCTCACCCCCCGGTCCTGCCTACGAGCAGTACTTC
NA,TRBD2,18,TRBJ2-1,TRBV4-1,CASSQGSGTRRTYNEQFF,TGCGCCAGCAGCCAAGGATCTGGGACTAGGAGAACCTACAATGAGCAGTTCTTC
NA,TRBD2,15,TRBJ2-3,TRBV10-3,CAISDRAGGQDTQYF,TGTGCCATCAGTGATAGGGCGGGGGGGCAAGATACGCAGTATTTT
NA,NA,13,TRBJ1-1,TRBV5-1,CASSWQGNTEAFF,TGCGCCAGCAGCTGGCAGGGGAACACTGAAGCTTTCTTT